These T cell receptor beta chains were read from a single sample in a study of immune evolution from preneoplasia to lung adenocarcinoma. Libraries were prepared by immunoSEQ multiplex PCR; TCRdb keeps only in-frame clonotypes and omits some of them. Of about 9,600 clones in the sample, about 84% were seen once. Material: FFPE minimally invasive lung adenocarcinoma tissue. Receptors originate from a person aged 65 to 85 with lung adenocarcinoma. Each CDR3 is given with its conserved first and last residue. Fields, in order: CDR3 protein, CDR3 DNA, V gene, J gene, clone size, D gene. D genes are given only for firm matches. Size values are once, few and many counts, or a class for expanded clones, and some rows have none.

CDR3 protein: CASSSRRRSTDTQYF
CDR3 DNA: TGTGCCAGCAGTAGTCGACGGAGAAGCACAGATACGCAGTATTTT
V gene: TRBV6-5
J gene: TRBJ2-3
clone size: -
D gene: -

CDR3 protein: CATRRSGNTIYF
CDR3 DNA: TGTGCCACACGGAGGTCTGGAAACACCATATATTTT
V gene: TRBV7-9
J gene: TRBJ1-3
clone size: -
D gene: -

CDR3 protein: CASSRVFPYSYEQYF
CDR3 DNA: TGTGCCAGCAGCCGGGTCTTCCCCTACTCCTACGAGCAGTACTTC
V gene: TRBV7-9
J gene: TRBJ2-7
clone size: -
D gene: -

CDR3 protein: CASSRLEVGQETQYF
CDR3 DNA: TGTGCCAGTAGTAGACTAGAGGTGGGCCAGGAGACCCAGTACTTC
V gene: TRBV19
J gene: TRBJ2-5
clone size: -
D gene: -

CDR3 protein: CASSPLGGRQETQYF
CDR3 DNA: TGTGCCAGCAGCCCCCTCGGGGGGAGGCAAGAGACCCAGTACTTC
V gene: TRBV5-6
J gene: TRBJ2-5
clone size: few
D gene: TRBD2

CDR3 protein: CASGLPGTSGVDYNEQFF
CDR3 DNA: TGTGCTAGTGGTTTGCCCGGGACTAGCGGAGTTGACTACAATGAGCAGTTCTTC
V gene: TRBV12-5
J gene: TRBJ2-1
clone size: -
D gene: TRBD2

CDR3 protein: CASSLTRTEAFF
CDR3 DNA: TGTGCCAGCAGCCTCACAAGAACTGAAGCTTTCTTT
V gene: TRBV5-8
J gene: TRBJ1-1
clone size: -
D gene: -

CDR3 protein: CSVGTDYNEQFF
CDR3 DNA: TGCAGCGTTGGGACGGACTACAATGAGCAGTTCTTC
V gene: TRBV29-1
J gene: TRBJ2-1
clone size: -
D gene: -

CDR3 protein: CASRHPMDTQYF
CDR3 DNA: TGTGCCAGCAGACACCCCATGGATACGCAGTATTTT
V gene: TRBV6-5
J gene: TRBJ2-3
clone size: few
D gene: -

CDR3 protein: CASSSSLLSTDTQYF
CDR3 DNA: TGTGCCAGCAGCTCCTCCCTCTTGAGCACAGATACGCAGTATTTT
V gene: TRBV7-2
J gene: TRBJ2-3
clone size: -
D gene: -

CDR3 protein: CASSPTTSPYNEQFF
CDR3 DNA: TGTGCCAGCAGCCCGACTACCTCCCCCTACAATGAGCAGTTCTTC
V gene: TRBV7-2
J gene: TRBJ2-1
clone size: -
D gene: -

CDR3 protein: CASSDSEGGEQYF
CDR3 DNA: TGTGCCAGCAGTGACTCGGAGGGAGGCGAGCAGTACTTC
V gene: TRBV6-4
J gene: TRBJ2-7
clone size: -
D gene: -

CDR3 protein: CASKSMGNEKLFF
CDR3 DNA: TGTGCCAGCAAGAGCATGGGGAATGAAAAACTGTTTTTT
V gene: TRBV2
J gene: TRBJ1-4
clone size: -
D gene: -

CDR3 protein: CASSGAGSPLHF
CDR3 DNA: TGTGCCAGCTCAGGGGCTGGCTCACCCCTCCACTTT
V gene: TRBV18
J gene: TRBJ1-6
clone size: -
D gene: -

CDR3 protein: CASSPWVGGELFF
CDR3 DNA: TGTGCCAGCAGCCCCTGGGTGGGCGGGGAGCTGTTTTTT
V gene: TRBV7-3
J gene: TRBJ2-2
clone size: -
D gene: -

CDR3 protein: CASSWGTVNEQFF
CDR3 DNA: TGTGCCAGCAGCTGGGGGACCGTTAATGAGCAGTTCTTC
V gene: TRBV5-6
J gene: TRBJ2-1
clone size: -
D gene: -

CDR3 protein: CAWRESDSYEQYF
CDR3 DNA: TGTGCCTGGAGGGAGAGTGACAGCTACGAGCAGTACTTC
V gene: TRBV30
J gene: TRBJ2-7
clone size: -
D gene: -

CDR3 protein: CASSYGTGDTGELFF
CDR3 DNA: TGTGCCAGCAGTTACGGGACAGGGGACACCGGGGAGCTGTTTTTT
V gene: TRBV6-5
J gene: TRBJ2-2
clone size: medium-sized
D gene: TRBD1

CDR3 protein: CASSPAGSGPGVQYF
CDR3 DNA: TGTGCCAGCAGCCCGGCGGGTAGCGGCCCCGGAGTGCAGTACTTC
V gene: TRBV7-2
J gene: TRBJ2-7
clone size: -
D gene: -

CDR3 protein: CASSLGGRNSTDTQYF
CDR3 DNA: TGTGCCAGCAGCTTAGGGGGGCGAAACAGCACAGATACGCAGTATTTT
V gene: TRBV5-5
J gene: TRBJ2-3
clone size: -
D gene: -

CDR3 protein: CASSLAIGRAYEQYF
CDR3 DNA: TGTGCCAGCAGCTTGGCCATTGGCAGGGCCTACGAGCAGTACTTC
V gene: TRBV5-5
J gene: TRBJ2-7
clone size: few
D gene: -

CDR3 protein: CASHSRDGRSEKLFF
CDR3 DNA: TGTGCCAGCCACTCACGAGACGGAAGGTCTGAAAAACTGTTTTTT
V gene: TRBV18
J gene: TRBJ1-4
clone size: -
D gene: -

CDR3 protein: CASGDGANTGELFF
CDR3 DNA: TGCGCCAGCGGTGACGGAGCGAACACCGGGGAGCTGTTTTTT
V gene: TRBV5-1
J gene: TRBJ2-2
clone size: -
D gene: -

CDR3 protein: CASSRRLVPDTQYF
CDR3 DNA: TGTGCCAGCAGTAGGAGGTTGGTCCCAGATACGCAGTATTTT
V gene: TRBV2
J gene: TRBJ2-3
clone size: -
D gene: -

CDR3 protein: CASSSEITYEQYF
CDR3 DNA: TGTGCCAGCAGTTCCGAAATTACCTACGAGCAGTACTTC
V gene: TRBV27
J gene: TRBJ2-7
clone size: once
D gene: -

CDR3 protein: CASSLDMGETQYF
CDR3 DNA: TGTGCCAGCAGCTTAGATATGGGAGAGACCCAGTACTTC
V gene: TRBV11-3
J gene: TRBJ2-5
clone size: -
D gene: -

CDR3 protein: CASGASTDTQYF
CDR3 DNA: TGCGCCAGCGGAGCTTCCACAGATACGCAGTATTTT
V gene: TRBV10-1
J gene: TRBJ2-3
clone size: -
D gene: -

CDR3 protein: CASSFPDGASGRGYEQYF
CDR3 DNA: TGTGCCAGCAGTTTCCCGGACGGGGCTAGCGGGAGGGGGTACGAGCAGTACTTC
V gene: TRBV28
J gene: TRBJ2-7
clone size: -
D gene: TRBD2

CDR3 protein: CASSRTLTSGAINEQFF
CDR3 DNA: TGCGCCAGCAGCCGGACCTTAACTAGCGGGGCAATCAATGAGCAGTTCTTC
V gene: TRBV5-1
J gene: TRBJ2-1
clone size: -
D gene: TRBD2

CDR3 protein: CASSLGSRGRLRSYNEQFF
CDR3 DNA: TGTGCCAGCAGCTTAGGTAGCAGGGGGCGTCTACGCTCCTACAATGAGCAGTTCTTC
V gene: TRBV11-2
J gene: TRBJ2-1
clone size: -
D gene: TRBD1

CDR3 protein: CSAGAYGYTF
CDR3 DNA: TGCAGTGCGGGCGCCTATGGCTACACCTTC
V gene: TRBV20-1
J gene: TRBJ1-2
clone size: -
D gene: -

CDR3 protein: CASLSGGAYEQYF
CDR3 DNA: TGTGCCAGCCTCTCTGGGGGGGCCTACGAGCAGTACTTC
V gene: TRBV6-1
J gene: TRBJ2-7
clone size: -
D gene: TRBD2

CDR3 protein: CASSRGQLEAFF
CDR3 DNA: TGTGCCAGCAGCCGCGGACAGCTTGAAGCTTTCTTT
V gene: TRBV13
J gene: TRBJ1-1
clone size: once
D gene: -

CDR3 protein: CASRENRDDTEAFF
CDR3 DNA: TGTGCCAGTAGAGAAAACCGGGACGACACTGAAGCTTTCTTT
V gene: TRBV19
J gene: TRBJ1-1
clone size: few
D gene: -

CDR3 protein: CASSEDGGGVYEQYF
CDR3 DNA: TGTGCCAGCAGTGAAGATGGCGGGGGAGTATACGAGCAGTACTTC
V gene: TRBV6-1
J gene: TRBJ2-7
clone size: -
D gene: TRBD2

CDR3 protein: CASSPELGGRRGYTF
CDR3 DNA: TGTGCCAGCAGTCCCGAATTGGGGGGAAGGAGGGGCTACACCTTC
V gene: TRBV28
J gene: TRBJ1-2
clone size: -
D gene: -

CDR3 protein: CAISESLSPGELFF
CDR3 DNA: TGTGCCATCAGTGAGTCCTTATCCCCCGGGGAGCTGTTTTTT
V gene: TRBV10-3
J gene: TRBJ2-2
clone size: -
D gene: -

CDR3 protein: CASRKQGGVQPQHF
CDR3 DNA: TGTGCCAGCAGGAAACAGGGAGGTGTGCAGCCCCAGCATTTT
V gene: TRBV6-1
J gene: TRBJ1-5
clone size: -
D gene: -

CDR3 protein: CATSRAQGTLETQYF
CDR3 DNA: TGTGCCACCAGCAGAGCACAGGGAACTCTCGAGACCCAGTACTTC
V gene: TRBV15
J gene: TRBJ2-5
clone size: -
D gene: -

CDR3 protein: CASSPGTGPTGELFF
CDR3 DNA: TGCGCCAGCAGTCCCGGGACAGGGCCCACCGGGGAGCTGTTTTTT
V gene: TRBV10-1
J gene: TRBJ2-2
clone size: -
D gene: TRBD1

CDR3 protein: CASSQWERGYGYTF
CDR3 DNA: TGCGCCAGCAGCCAATGGGAGAGGGGCTATGGCTACACCTTC
V gene: TRBV4-1
J gene: TRBJ1-2
clone size: -
D gene: -

CDR3 protein: CASSPQEREQYF
CDR3 DNA: TGTGCCAGCTCACCCCAAGAGAGGGAGCAGTACTTC
V gene: TRBV18
J gene: TRBJ2-7
clone size: once
D gene: -

CDR3 protein: CSVEIDRDRYGYTF
CDR3 DNA: TGCAGCGTTGAAATCGACAGGGACCGATATGGCTACACCTTC
V gene: TRBV29-1
J gene: TRBJ1-2
clone size: -
D gene: TRBD1